These T cell receptor beta chains were read from a single sample in a study of blood T cell repertoires in COVID-19. Sequenced by immunoSEQ multiplex PCR; TCRdb stores in-frame clones only, minus some. The data show more than 200,000 clones, approximately 86% seen once. Sequenced sample: peripheral blood. The source of these receptors is a man aged 25-40 years with active or convalescent COVID-19. CDR3s leave out the opening cysteine and the closing phenylalanine or tryptophan. Each record gives: J gene, D gene, V gene, CDR3 protein. The D gene is left open where the match is weak.

TRBJ2-3	.	TRBV5-1	ASSQRQDLSDTQY
TRBJ2-5	TRBD2	TRBV5-1	ASSLFLGTSGKQETQY
TRBJ2-7	TRBD1	TRBV18	ASSQRQGGSYEQY
TRBJ2-7	TRBD2	TRBV7-3	ASSRTRDYEQY
TRBJ2-7	.	TRBV7-2	ASMGAELEQY
TRBJ2-5	TRBD2	TRBV3-1/TRBV3-2	ASSQRLAGQETQY
TRBJ1-6	.	TRBV25-1	ASSESRNSPLH
TRBJ1-4	.	TRBV3-1/TRBV3-2	ASSQDNSGHSPAGKLF
TRBJ1-5	TRBD1	TRBV29-1	SGAPGQGGSNQPQH
TRBJ2-2	.	TRBV30	AWKITVTSVGELF
TRBJ2-1	TRBD1	TRBV5-6	ASSASGTEVYNEQF
TRBJ2-3	.	TRBV5-5	ASSLQGDTDTQY
TRBJ2-3	.	TRBV5-6	ASSLAGRTDTQY
TRBJ1-2	.	TRBV4-1	ASSQSLAYT
TRBJ2-7	.	TRBV27	ASSPGGALSYEQY
TRBJ2-3	TRBD2	TRBV5-1	ASSPRLAHTQY
TRBJ1-2	TRBD1	TRBV20-1	SASTGGPGYT
TRBJ2-1	TRBD2	TRBV24-1	ATSDRDSGDYNEQF
TRBJ2-1	.	TRBV15	ATSPRLDNEQF
TRBJ2-7	.	TRBV5-4	ASSLEGLYEQY
TRBJ2-7	.	TRBV13	ASSVGRNPYEQY
TRBJ1-4	.	TRBV19	ASSIRVSELKLF
TRBJ1-6	.	TRBV6-2/TRBV6-3	ASRPNPGISYNSPLH
TRBJ1-5	.	TRBV25-1	ASRATSNQPQH
TRBJ1-2	.	TRBV7-9	ASSQGNVGGYT
TRBJ1-2	TRBD1	TRBV3-1/TRBV3-2	ASSRRTGQGAYGYT
TRBJ1-1	.	TRBV7-9	ASSFGYRESTEAF
TRBJ1-1	.	TRBV5-1	ASSPGLTTEAF
TRBJ2-1	TRBD2	TRBV19	ASSTLIAGLAASEQF
TRBJ2-3	TRBD2	TRBV3-1/TRBV3-2	ASSSTSGGSDTQY
TRBJ2-2	TRBD2	TRBV5-1	ASSFGLAGGLNTGELF
TRBJ2-1	TRBD2	TRBV5-6	ASSKRGGLWDEQF
TRBJ1-2	.	TRBV30	AWKQFPRDTHANYGYT
TRBJ1-5	.	TRBV19	ASSPLTGEDQPQH
TRBJ1-2	TRBD1	TRBV5-1	ASSPTGTGMVHGYT
TRBJ2-3	TRBD2	TRBV29-1	SVGAGAGDTQY
TRBJ2-1	.	TRBV5-1	ASSQPGTNVNEQF
TRBJ2-4	TRBD2	TRBV5-1	ASRRTSGENLAKNIQY
TRBJ1-1	.	TRBV18	ASSPLSARGNTEAF
TRBJ2-7	.	TRBV5-5	ASTLADEQY
TRBJ2-2	.	TRBV7-2	ASSQETVISNTGELF
TRBJ1-1	TRBD1	TRBV6-6	ASSYKRGLDTEAF
TRBJ2-7	.	TRBV6-2/TRBV6-3	ASSYSVSSYEQY
TRBJ1-2	.	TRBV4-3	ASSQGRQGIYGYT
TRBJ2-5	TRBD2	TRBV2	ASSDPTGLVRETQY
TRBJ2-3	.	TRBV18	ASSTIESTDTQY
TRBJ1-1	TRBD1	TRBV10-3	AISGTETTEAF
TRBJ2-5	.	TRBV19	ASSTGRVQETQY
TRBJ1-3	TRBD1	TRBV7-9	ASSSGQGSSGNTIY
TRBJ1-1	.	TRBV7-3	ASSLAGMLTEAF
TRBJ2-5	.	TRBV9	ASSVGGSAEETQY
TRBJ2-4	TRBD2	TRBV19	ASSASSGGKKNIQY
TRBJ1-4	.	TRBV29-1	SVESATNEKLF
TRBJ2-3	.	TRBV20-1	SASGGGNTDTQY
TRBJ1-4	TRBD1	TRBV5-1	ASSAGTGEEKLF
TRBJ2-2	TRBD1	TRBV27	ASSPPRITPRGTGRGELF
TRBJ1-1	TRBD1	TRBV5-8	ASSRTFGTGVPNTEAF